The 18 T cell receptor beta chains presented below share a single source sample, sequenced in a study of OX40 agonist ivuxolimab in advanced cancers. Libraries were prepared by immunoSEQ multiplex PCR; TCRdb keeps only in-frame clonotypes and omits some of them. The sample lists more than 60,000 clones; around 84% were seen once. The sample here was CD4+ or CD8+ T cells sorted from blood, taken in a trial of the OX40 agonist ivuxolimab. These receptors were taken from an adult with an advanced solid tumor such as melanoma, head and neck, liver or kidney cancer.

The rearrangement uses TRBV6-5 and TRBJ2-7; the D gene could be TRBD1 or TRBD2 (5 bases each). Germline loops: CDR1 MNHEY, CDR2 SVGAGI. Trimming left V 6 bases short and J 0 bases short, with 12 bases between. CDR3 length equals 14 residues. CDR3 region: CASSWDPDSYEQYF. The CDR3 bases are TGTGCCAGCAGCTGGGACCCCGACTCCTACGAGCAGTACTTC.

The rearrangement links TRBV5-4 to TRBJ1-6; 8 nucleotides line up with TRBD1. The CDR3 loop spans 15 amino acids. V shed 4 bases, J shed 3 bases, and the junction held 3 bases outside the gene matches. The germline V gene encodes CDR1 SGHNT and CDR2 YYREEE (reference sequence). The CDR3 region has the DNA TGTGCCAGCAGCACCGGGACAGGCTATAATTCACCCCTCCACTTT. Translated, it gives CASSTGTGYNSPLHF.

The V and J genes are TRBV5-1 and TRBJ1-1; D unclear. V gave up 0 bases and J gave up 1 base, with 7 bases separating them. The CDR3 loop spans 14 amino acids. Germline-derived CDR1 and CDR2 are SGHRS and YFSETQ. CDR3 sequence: CASSLGAANTEAFF. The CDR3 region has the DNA TGCGCCAGCAGCTTGGGCGCGGCGAACACTGAAGCTTTCTTT.

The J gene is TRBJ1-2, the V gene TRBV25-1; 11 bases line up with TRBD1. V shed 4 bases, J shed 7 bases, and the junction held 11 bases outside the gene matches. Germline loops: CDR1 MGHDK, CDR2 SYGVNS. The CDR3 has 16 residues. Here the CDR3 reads CASSARTGGPSGGYTF. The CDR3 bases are TGTGCCAGCAGTGCCCGGACAGGGGGCCCCTCTGGTGGCTACACCTTC.

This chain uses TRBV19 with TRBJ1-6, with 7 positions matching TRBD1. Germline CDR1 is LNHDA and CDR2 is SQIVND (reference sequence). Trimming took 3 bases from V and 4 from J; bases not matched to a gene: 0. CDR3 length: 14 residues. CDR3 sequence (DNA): TGTGCCAGTAGTATGGGACAGTATAATTCACCCCTCCACTTT. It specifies CASSMGQYNSPLHF.

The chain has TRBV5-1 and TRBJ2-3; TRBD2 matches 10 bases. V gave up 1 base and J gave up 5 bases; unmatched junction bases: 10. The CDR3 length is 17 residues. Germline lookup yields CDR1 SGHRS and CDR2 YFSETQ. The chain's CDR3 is CASSLRIPSGGGDTQYF. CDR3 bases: TGCGCCAGCAGCTTGAGGATTCCTAGCGGGGGAGGAGATACGCAGTATTTT.

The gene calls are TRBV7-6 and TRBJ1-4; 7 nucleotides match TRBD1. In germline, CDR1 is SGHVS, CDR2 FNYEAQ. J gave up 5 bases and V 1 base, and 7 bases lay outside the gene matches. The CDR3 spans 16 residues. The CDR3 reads CASSLVPDRVNEKLFF. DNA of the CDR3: TGTGCCAGCAGCTTAGTACCCGACAGGGTGAATGAAAAACTGTTTTTT.

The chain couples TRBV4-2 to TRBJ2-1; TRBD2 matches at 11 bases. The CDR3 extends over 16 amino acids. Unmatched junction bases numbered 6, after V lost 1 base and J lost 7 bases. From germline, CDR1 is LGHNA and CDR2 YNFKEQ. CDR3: CASSQAGTSGPNEQFF. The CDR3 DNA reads TGTGCCAGCAGCCAAGCGGGGACTAGCGGTCCGAATGAGCAGTTCTTC.

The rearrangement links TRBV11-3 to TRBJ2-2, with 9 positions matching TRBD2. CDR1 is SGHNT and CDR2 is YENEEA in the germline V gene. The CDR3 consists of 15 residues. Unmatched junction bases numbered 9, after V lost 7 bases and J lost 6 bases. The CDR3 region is CASTISGRGSGELFF. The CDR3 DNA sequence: TGTGCCAGCACCATTAGCGGGAGAGGATCCGGGGAGCTGTTTTTT.

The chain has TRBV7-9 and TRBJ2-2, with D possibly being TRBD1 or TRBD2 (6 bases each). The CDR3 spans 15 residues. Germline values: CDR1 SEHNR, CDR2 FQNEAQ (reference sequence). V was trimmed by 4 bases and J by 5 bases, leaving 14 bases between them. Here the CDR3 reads CASSSFLGGTGELFF. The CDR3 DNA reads TGTGCCAGCAGCTCGTTCTTAGGGGGGACCGGGGAGCTGTTTTTT.

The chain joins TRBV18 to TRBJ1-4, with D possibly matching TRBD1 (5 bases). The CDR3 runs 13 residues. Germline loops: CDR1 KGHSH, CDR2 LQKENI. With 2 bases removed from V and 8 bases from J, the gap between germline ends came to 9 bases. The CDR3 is CASSPGTEEKLFF. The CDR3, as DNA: TGTGCCAGCTCACCAGGGACGGAAGAAAAACTGTTTTTT.

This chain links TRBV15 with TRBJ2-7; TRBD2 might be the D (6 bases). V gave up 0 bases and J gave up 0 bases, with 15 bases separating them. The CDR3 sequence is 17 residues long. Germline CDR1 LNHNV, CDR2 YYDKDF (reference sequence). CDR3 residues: CATSRDGPGLSSYEQYF. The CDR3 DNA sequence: TGTGCCACCAGCAGAGATGGACCGGGACTTTCCTCCTACGAGCAGTACTTC.

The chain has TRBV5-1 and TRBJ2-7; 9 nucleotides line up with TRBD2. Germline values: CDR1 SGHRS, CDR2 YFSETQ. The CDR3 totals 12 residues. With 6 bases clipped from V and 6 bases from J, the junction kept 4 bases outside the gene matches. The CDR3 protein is CASMGSGGEQYF. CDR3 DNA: TGCGCCAGCATGGGTAGCGGGGGCGAGCAGTACTTC.

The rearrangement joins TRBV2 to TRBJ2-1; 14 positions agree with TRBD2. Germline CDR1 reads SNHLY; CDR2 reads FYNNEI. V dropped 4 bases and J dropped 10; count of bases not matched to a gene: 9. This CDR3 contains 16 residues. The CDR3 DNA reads TGTGCCAGCAGTGGTCCGGGACTAGCGGGGGTGTGGGAGCAGTTCTTC. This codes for CASSGPGLAGVWEQFF.

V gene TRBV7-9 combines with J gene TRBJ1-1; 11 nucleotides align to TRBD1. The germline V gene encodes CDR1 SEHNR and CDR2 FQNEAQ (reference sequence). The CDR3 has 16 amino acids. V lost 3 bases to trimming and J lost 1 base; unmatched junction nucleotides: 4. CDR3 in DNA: TGTGCCAGCAGCTTGGACAGGGGGCAGGGGAACACTGAAGCTTTCTTT. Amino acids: CASSLDRGQGNTEAFF. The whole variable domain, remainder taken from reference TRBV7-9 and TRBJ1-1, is DTGVSQNPRHKITKRGQNVTFRCDPISEHNRLYWYRQTLGQGPEFLTYFQNEAQLEKSRLLSDRFSAERPKGSFSTLEIQRTEQGDSAMYLCASSLDRGQGNTEAFFGQGTRLTVV.

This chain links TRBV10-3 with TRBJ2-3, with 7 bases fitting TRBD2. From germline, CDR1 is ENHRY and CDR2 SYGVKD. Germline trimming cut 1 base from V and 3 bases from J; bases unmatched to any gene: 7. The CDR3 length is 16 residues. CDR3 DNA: TGTGCCATCAGTGAGTTCTCCTTGGGGGGGACAGATACGCAGTATTTT. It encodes CAISEFSLGGTDTQYF.

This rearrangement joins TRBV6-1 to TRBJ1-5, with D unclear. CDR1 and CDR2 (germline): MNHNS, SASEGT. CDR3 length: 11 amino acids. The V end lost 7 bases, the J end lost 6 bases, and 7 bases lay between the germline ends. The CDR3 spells CASTNGQPQHF. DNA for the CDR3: TGTGCCAGCACGAACGGTCAGCCCCAGCATTTT.

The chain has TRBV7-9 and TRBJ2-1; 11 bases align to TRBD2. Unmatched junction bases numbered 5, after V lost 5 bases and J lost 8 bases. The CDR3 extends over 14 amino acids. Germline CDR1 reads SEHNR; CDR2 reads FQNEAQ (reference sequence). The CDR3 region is CASSLLAGEHEQFF. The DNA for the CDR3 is TGTGCCAGCAGCCTACTAGCGGGAGAACATGAGCAGTTCTTC.